The 5 T cell receptor beta chains below all came from one sample that was sequenced in a study of response to subunit inactivated influenza vaccine. MiXCR was run by TCRdb on the RT-PCR reads, yielding one entry per CDR3 protein. The sample lists 500,000 to 600,000 distinct CDR3 sequences, roughly 12% occurring once. The sample was also linked to a second study, of T cells expressing NK-cell markers. That paper notes: Synthesis of TCR beta cDNA relied on 5'RACE template switching carrying UMIs.

Material: PBMCs from blood, obtained on the day of vaccination. Receptors were obtained from a man in his fifties or sixties who received an inactivated influenza vaccine.

The J gene is TRBJ2-7, the V gene TRBV6-5; 8 nucleotides agree with TRBD1. The CDR3 runs 16 residues. Germline CDR1 MNHEY, CDR2 SVGAGI. After removal of 0 bases from V and 6 bases from J, the junction contained 10 bases not matched to a gene. In DNA, the CDR3 is TGTGCCAGCAGTTACTCTAGGGACAGGAGAGTCTCCGAGCAGTACTTC. Protein sequence: CASSYSRDRRVSEQYF.

This chain joins TRBV5-5 and TRBJ2-3, with TRBD2 identical over 8 bases. This CDR3 has 15 residues. CDR1 is SGHKS and CDR2 is YYEKEE in the germline V gene (reference sequence). V trimming: 3 bases; J trimming: 4 bases; junction bases outside the gene matches: 7. CDR3 sequence reads: CASSWEGREADTQYF. In nucleotides, the CDR3 is TGTGCCAGCAGCTGGGAGGGGCGGGAGGCAGATACGCAGTATTTT.

This clonotype turned up a few times. V usage is TRBV4-3 and J usage is TRBJ1-1; D is unresolved. The CDR3 length is 17 residues. V was trimmed by 2 bases and J by 2 bases, leaving 18 bases between them. Germline loops: CDR1 LGHNA, CDR2 YSLEER. Here the CDR3 DNA reads TGCGCCAGCAGCCAACCTTACAATACAGACCCCAACACTGAAGCTTTCTTT. Translating it yields CASSQPYNTDPNTEAFF.

Ten or more counts support this clonotype. The CDR3 region is CSARDRTGTDIQYF. CDR3 in DNA: TGCAGTGCTAGAGATCGGACAGGAACGGACATTCAGTACTTC. The rearrangement links TRBV20-1 to TRBJ2-4; 7 bases match TRBD1. The CDR3 runs to 14 residues. Germline trimming cut 0 bases from V and 8 bases from J; bases unmatched to any gene: 7. Germline V gene lookup returns CDR1 DFQATT and CDR2 SNEGSKA (reference sequence).

The chain's CDR3 is CAWSALGLGENQPQHF. The CDR3, as DNA: TGTGCCTGGAGTGCCCTGGGATTGGGAGAAAATCAGCCCCAGCATTTT. The chain uses TRBV30 and TRBJ1-5, with no clear D. V was pared by 1 base and J by 4 bases, with 17 bases between. Per germline, CDR1 GTSNPN and CDR2 SVGIG (reference sequence). There are 16 residues in the CDR3.